This T cell receptor (beta chain) emerged from a study of early T cells in non-severe SARS-CoV-2 infection. Looked up from germline, CDR1 is ENHRY and CDR2 is SYGVKD. V dropped 10 bases and J dropped 3; count of bases not matched to a gene: 8. This CDR3 region has 14 residues. Unique molecular identifier tags were affixed to discrete cDNA molecules. Each CDR3 protein gets one entry after TCRdb re-called the 5' RACE reads with MiXCR. The sample has tens of thousands of distinct CDR3 sequences, under 15% seen once. The source is an adult who was a healthcare worker with PCR-confirmed SARS-CoV-2 infection or an uninfected control (not recorded which). Specimen: whole blood. The chain joins TRBV10-3 to TRBJ2-2; 7 bases fit TRBD2. For the CDR3, the DNA is TGTGCCACCCAAGCGGGGTACGACACCGGGGAGCTGTTTTTT. This encodes CATQAGYDTGELFF.